These 2 T cell receptor beta chains originate from one sample sequenced in a study of blood T cell repertoires in COVID-19. Produced via immunoSEQ multiplex PCR; TCRdb's table is partial and in-frame only. This sample has hundreds of thousands of clones, with more than 75% found just once. Sequencing input: PBMCs or T cells enriched from blood (not recorded which). The receptors come from a man in his forties or fifties in a cohort exposed to, infected with or recovered from COVID-19 (not recorded which).

The chain couples TRBV6-4 to TRBJ2-2, with D maybe TRBD2 (6 bases). V was clipped by 0 bases and J by 4 bases, with 9 bases between them. Germline V gene lookup returns CDR1 MRHNA and CDR2 SNTAGT. The CDR3 length is 15 residues. CDR3 sequence (DNA): TGTGCCAGCAGTGACTCGGGAGGAGTCACCGGGGAGCTGTTTTTT. It specifies CASSDSGGVTGELFF.

The chain links TRBV10-3 to TRBJ2-3, with 11 bases matching TRBD2. V lost 5 bases to trimming and J lost 1 base; unmatched junction nucleotides: 5. Germline CDR1 is ENHRY and CDR2 is SYGVKD. The CDR3 is 16 amino acids. CDR3 in amino acids: CAISPQTSGGTDTQYF. Written as DNA, the CDR3 is TGTGCCATCAGTCCACAGACTAGCGGGGGCACAGATACGCAGTATTTT.